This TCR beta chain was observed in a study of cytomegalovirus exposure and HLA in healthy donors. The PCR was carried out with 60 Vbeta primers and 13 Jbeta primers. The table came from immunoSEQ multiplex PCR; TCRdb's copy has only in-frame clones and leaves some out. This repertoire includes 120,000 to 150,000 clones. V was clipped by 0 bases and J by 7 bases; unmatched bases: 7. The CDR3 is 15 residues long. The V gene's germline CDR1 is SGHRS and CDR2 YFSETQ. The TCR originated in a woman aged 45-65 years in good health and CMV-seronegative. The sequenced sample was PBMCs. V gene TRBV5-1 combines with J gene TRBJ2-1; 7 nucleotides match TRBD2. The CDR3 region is CASSLVPSGDNEQFF. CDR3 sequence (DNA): TGCGCCAGCAGCTTGGTCCCTAGCGGCGATAATGAGCAGTTCTTC.